This TCR beta chain was found in a study of blood T cell repertoires in COVID-19. Study overall: Sites in the United States, Italy and Spain provided acute and convalescent COVID-19 samples.

Here immunoSEQ multiplex PCR was the method, and the copy in TCRdb shows in-frame clones only, minus some. The sample consists of a few hundred thousand clones, 88% of them appearing once. V lost 1 base and J 4 bases, leaving 14 bases between the germline ends. The CDR3 sequence is 15 residues long. Germline V lookup: CDR1 SGHRS, CDR2 YFSETQ. Residents of approximately 25 US areas, aged about 18 to 89 years, made up the participants. In assigning cohorts, the study relied on participant-reported clinical history. Either two negative PCRs, clearance, or symptom resolution qualified Cohort 3 donors as recovered.

V is TRBV5-1 and J is TRBJ1-1, with D possibly TRBD1 on 5 matching bases. The source of this sequence is a woman between 18 and 29 years old who had recovered from COVID-19. Sequenced material: PBMCs or T cells enriched from blood (not recorded which). The DNA for the CDR3 is TGCGCCAGCAGCTTGTTCTTCCCGGGGGGCACTGAAGCTTTCTTT. It codes for CASSLFFPGGTEAFF. Looking up the rest from reference TRBV5-1 and TRBJ1-1 gives the full variable domain: KAGVTQTPRYLIKTRGQQVTLSCSPISGHRSVSWYQQTPGQGLQFLFEYFSETQRNKGNFPGRFSGRQFSNSRSEMNVSTLELGDSALYLCASSLFFPGGTEAFFGQGTRLTVV.